One TCR beta chain is described in this entry. Its antigen is unknown. Qualities for individual bases were not recorded, and no much larger clone is one base off. These data belong to a study of blood T cell repertoires in COVID-19 (dated by TCRdb to about 2020). Concerning the study at large: Collaborator samples came from the United States, Italy and Spain and covered acute and convalescent phases of COVID-19. Nearly every sample came with metadata listing a de-identified subject ID, COVID-19 status, age in years and sex. Samples were obtained from the ongoing ImmuneRACE study (first 160 participants) and from 1,254 subjects provided by 6 global collaborators. A freely available public database, intended as a resource for researchers studying the immune response to SARS-CoV-2, is where the repertoires were released. Deeply sampled blood TCRbeta repertoires from subjects exposed to, actively infected with, or recovered from COVID-19 were included in the dataset. HLA class I and class II types, where available, came from metadata supplied by the sample provider rather than from assay-based typing. The prospective study material was composed of cDNA or gDNA derived from T cells, B-cell-depleted T cells, or PBMCs. Study-wide conclusions, independent of this receptor: Clinical and demographic metadata were provided uncurated, with the amount varying by source and participant.

TCRbeta CDR3 regions were amplified from genomic DNA by means of the immunoSEQ Assay, a bias-controlled multiplex PCR. The source study handled its data this way. The number of nucleated cells in each sample was estimated by amplification of reference gene primers within the assay. Sequence reads were collapsed and filtered to measure the absolute abundance of every unique TCRbeta CDR3 rearrangement. Productive Simpson clonality was computed per sample as the square root of Simpson's diversity index over productive rearrangements. As stored in TCRdb, this immuneACCESS dataset retains in-frame rearrangements with V and J assigned. A fraction of the clones does not appear; measured against another copy, unresolved V genes explain less than half of the discrepancy, and the remainder lacks a known reason. Clone size and V and J calls were adopted from that table, with D and trimming inferred from the DNA. In all, the sample holds 2,000 to 3,000 clones, and about 90% of those were seen once. The top ten constitute 17% of the sample.

Each collaborating institution followed its own protocols to collect whole blood in K2EDTA tubes. For TCRbeta analysis, collaborator samples were shipped as frozen whole blood, as isolated PBMCs, or as DNA extracted from either sample type. The sequenced sample was peripheral blood. This sequence originates from a man in his 70s with active COVID-19.

The encoded CDR3 is CASRVNRENIQYF. The sequenced DNA: TGTGCCAGCAGGGTTAACAGGGAAAACATTCAGTACTTC. The rearrangement combines TRBV6-6 with TRBJ2-4; tentative D gene TRBD1, with 6 bases matching. From cysteine to phenylalanine, the CDR3 is 13 amino acids long. Left in the record is the CDR3 DNA by itself, 39 bases read in frame from the first base. Relative to germline, V is 6 bases shorter and J is 5 bases shorter, with 11 bases between their ends. Taken from the germline V gene (reference sequence), the CDR1 and CDR2 loops are MNHNY and SVGAGI.